This T cell receptor (beta chain) was found in a study of molecular identifiers for immune sequencing clone quantification. Deletions cut 6 bases from V and 6 bases from J, with 20 bases between. The CDR3 sequence is 15 residues long. Germline V gene sequence: CDR1 LGHDT, CDR2 YNNKEL (reference sequence). Study observations and caveats: Under 1% of molecules in naive cells, but over 98% of effector molecules, belonged to clones above 20 RNA copies.

Concerning this clonotype itself: Its matching antigen is unknown.

Library preparation followed earlier protocols using designated TCR primers. Each CDR3 protein gets one entry after TCRdb re-called the PCR reads with MiXCR. The table lists just under 650,000 distinct CDR3 sequences, approximately 20% of them singletons, with 0.7% to 1% in the top ten. This clonotype was sampled from a human donor in good health. Some libraries in this study had Jurkat cell RNA spiked in. The chain uses TRBV3-1 and TRBJ1-2; D gene ambiguous. The sample consisted of naive CD8+ T cells from blood, with Jurkat cell RNA spiked in. Regarding subset: FACS-sorted CD8+CD4-CCR7+CD45RA+ naive T cells. CDR3 in DNA: TGTGCCAGCAGTCTTAGCTGGTCAGTTCCAGATGGCTACACCTTC. This codes for CASSLSWSVPDGYTF.